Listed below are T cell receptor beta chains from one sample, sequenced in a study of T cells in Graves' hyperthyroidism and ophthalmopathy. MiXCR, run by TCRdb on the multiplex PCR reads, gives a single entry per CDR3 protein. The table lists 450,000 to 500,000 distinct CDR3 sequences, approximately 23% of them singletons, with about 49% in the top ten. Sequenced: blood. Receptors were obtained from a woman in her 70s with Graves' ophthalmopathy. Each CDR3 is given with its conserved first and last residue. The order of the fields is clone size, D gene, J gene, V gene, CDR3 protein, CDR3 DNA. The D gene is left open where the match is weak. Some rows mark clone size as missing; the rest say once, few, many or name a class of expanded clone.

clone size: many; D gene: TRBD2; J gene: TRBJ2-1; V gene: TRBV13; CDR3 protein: CASSLEAGGPSYNEQFF; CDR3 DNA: TGTGCCAGCAGCTTAGAAGCGGGAGGGCCCTCCTACAATGAGCAGTTCTTC
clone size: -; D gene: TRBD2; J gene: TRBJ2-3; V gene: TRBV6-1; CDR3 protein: CASSERGGGSTSDTQYF; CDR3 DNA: TGTGCCAGCAGTGAAAGAGGTGGCGGGAGCACCTCAGATACGCAGTATTTT
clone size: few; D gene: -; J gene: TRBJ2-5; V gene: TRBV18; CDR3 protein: CASPPCWSWETQYF; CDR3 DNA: TGTGCCAGCCCTCCCTGTTGGAGTTGGGAGACCCAGTACTTC
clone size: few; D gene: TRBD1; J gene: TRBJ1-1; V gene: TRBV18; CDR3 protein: CASSPQDRGTEAFF; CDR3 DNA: TGTGCCAGCTCACCCCAGGACAGGGGCACTGAAGCTTTCTTT
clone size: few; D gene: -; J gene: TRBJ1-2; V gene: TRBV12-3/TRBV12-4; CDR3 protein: CASSFGASGYTF; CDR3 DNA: TGTGCCAGCAGTTTCGGGGCTTCTGGCTACACCTTC
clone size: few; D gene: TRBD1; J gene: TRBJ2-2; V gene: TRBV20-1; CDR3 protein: CSAPVPGQGNTGELFF; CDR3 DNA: TGCAGTGCGCCCGTTCCGGGACAGGGAAACACCGGGGAGCTGTTTTTT
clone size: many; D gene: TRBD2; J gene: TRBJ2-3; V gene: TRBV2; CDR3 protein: CASTFGTTRTDTQYF; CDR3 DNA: TGTGCCAGCACTTTTGGGACTACGCGCACAGATACGCAGTATTTT
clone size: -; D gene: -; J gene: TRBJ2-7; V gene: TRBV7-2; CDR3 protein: CASSFPAAYEQYF; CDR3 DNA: TGTGCCAGCAGCTTCCCCGCGGCCTACGAGCAGTACTTC
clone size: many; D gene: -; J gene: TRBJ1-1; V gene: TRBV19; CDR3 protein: CASSISSGMNTEAFF; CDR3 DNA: TGTGCCAGTAGTATAAGTAGCGGCATGAACACTGAAGCTTTCTTT
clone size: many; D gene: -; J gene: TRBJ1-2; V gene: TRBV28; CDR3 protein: CASSPYRYYGYTF; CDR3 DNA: TGTGCCAGCAGCCCCTACAGGTACTATGGCTACACCTTC